This TCR beta chain was sequenced for a study of early T cells in non-severe SARS-CoV-2 infection. Study details: Sequencing was performed on bulk RNA from unsorted whole blood, leaving chains unpaired. General observations from the study: The study's VDJdb matching favored anti-spike CD8 responses and missed private and CD4 specificities.

A note on this clonotype: Its antigen is unidentified.

Germline V gene sequence: CDR1 SGHRS, CDR2 YFSETQ. Trimming cost V 4 bases and J 0 bases, with 11 bases left between them. The CDR3 is 15 amino acids. Individual cDNA molecules carried attached unique molecular identifiers. Each CDR3 protein is one row after TCRdb ran MiXCR on the 5' RACE reads. The sample has tens of thousands of distinct CDR3 sequences; approximately 7.7% are singletons. The material sequenced was whole blood. The J gene is TRBJ2-1, the V gene TRBV5-1; D may be TRBD1 (6 bases). The receptor comes from an adult who was a healthcare worker with PCR-confirmed SARS-CoV-2 infection or an uninfected control (not recorded which). CDR3 protein: CASSSQGPSYNEQFF. The CDR3 DNA reads TGCGCCAGCAGCAGTCAGGGGCCCTCCTACAATGAGCAGTTCTTC.